This TCR beta chain was documented in a study of type 1 and type 2 diabetes patients. Study in general: Donors were type 1 diabetes, type 2 diabetes, or nondiabetic controls. From PBMCs, CD4+ and CD8+ T cells were isolated by magnetic microbeads.

PCR was run on genomic DNA. Multiplex PCR with 30 forward and 13 reverse primers amplified the TCR beta CDR3. Each CDR3 protein is one row after TCRdb ran MiXCR on the multiplex PCR reads. The sample yields some 250,000 distinct CDR3 sequences, roughly 50% seen once. This CDR3 is 13 amino acids long. With 6 bases clipped from V and 5 bases from J, the junction kept 6 bases outside the gene matches. In germline, CDR1 is DFQATT, CDR2 SNEGSKA (reference sequence). Study outcomes and limitations: V and J gene usage correlated at about 0.97 between type 2 diabetes and control samples.

As regards this clonotype: The antigen is unknown.

Anyone with other autoimmune disease or infection in the prior four weeks was excluded. The chain carries TRBV20-1 and TRBJ2-7; 11 nucleotides match TRBD1. Material: peripheral blood mononuclear cells (PBMCs). This clonotype was sampled from a man younger than 35 with type 2 diabetes. The CDR3 spells CSASRTGGNEQYF. DNA of the CDR3: TGCAGTGCCTCCCGGACAGGGGGCAACGAGCAGTACTTC.